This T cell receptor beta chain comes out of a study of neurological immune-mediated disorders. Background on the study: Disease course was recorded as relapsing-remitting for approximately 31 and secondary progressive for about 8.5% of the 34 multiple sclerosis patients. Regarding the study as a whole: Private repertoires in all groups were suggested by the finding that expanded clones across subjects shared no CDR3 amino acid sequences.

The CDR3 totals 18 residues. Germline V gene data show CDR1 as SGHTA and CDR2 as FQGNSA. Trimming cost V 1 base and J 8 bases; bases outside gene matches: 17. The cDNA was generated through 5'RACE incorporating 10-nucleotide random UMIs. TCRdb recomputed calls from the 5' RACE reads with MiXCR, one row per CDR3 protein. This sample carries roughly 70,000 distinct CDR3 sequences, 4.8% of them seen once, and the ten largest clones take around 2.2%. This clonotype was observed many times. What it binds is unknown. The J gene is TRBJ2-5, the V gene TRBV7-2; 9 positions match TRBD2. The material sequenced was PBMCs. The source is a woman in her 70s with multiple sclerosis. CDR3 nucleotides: TGTGCCAGCAGCTTAGAGCCTCAGCGGGAGGCCTCTATTGGAACCCAGTACTTC. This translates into CASSLEPQREASIGTQYF. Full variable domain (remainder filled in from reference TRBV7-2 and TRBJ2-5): GAGVSQSPSNKVTEKGKDVELRCDPISGHTALYWYRQSLGQGLEFLIYFQGNSAPDKSGLPSDRFSAERTGGSVSTLTIQRTQQEDSAVYLCASSLEPQREASIGTQYFGPGTRLLVL.